Shown below are 18 T cell receptor beta chains from a single sample sequenced in a study of T cell changes during pregnancy in multiple sclerosis. The repertoire was sequenced with immunoSEQ multiplex PCR; TCRdb's copy has only in-frame clones and lacks some. The data hold about 59,000 clones, with about 93% observed a single time. The specimen was CD8+ T cells from peripheral blood mononuclear cells, collected in the third trimester of pregnancy. The receptors stem from a female donor with multiple sclerosis, enrolled in a pregnancy study.

CDR3 protein: CASSLVGRGQPQHF. DNA of the CDR3: TGTGCCAGCAGCTTGGTGGGCCGGGGTCAGCCCCAGCATTTT. The chain employs TRBV7-8 and TRBJ1-5; D is uncertain. The germline V gene encodes CDR1 SGHVS and CDR2 FQNEAQ. The CDR3 is 14 residues long. Trimming took off 3 bases at V and 6 bases at J, with 12 bases between the two ends.

V is TRBV9 and J is TRBJ1-5, with D perhaps matching TRBD1 (6 bases). V lost 2 bases and J 4 bases, leaving 10 bases between the germline ends. The CDR3 sequence is 14 residues long. Germline V gene data show CDR1 as SGDLS and CDR2 as YYNGEE. CDR3 sequence reads: CASSVGDTNQPQHF. For the CDR3, the DNA is TGTGCCAGCAGCGTGGGGGACACAAATCAGCCCCAGCATTTT.

The chain uses TRBV30 and TRBJ2-7; the match to TRBD2 covers 11 bases. This CDR3 is built from 14 residues. V lost 0 bases and J lost 4; bases outside the gene matches: 2. Germline V CDR1 and CDR2: GTSNPN, SVGIG (reference sequence). CDR3 sequence: CAWSVGTSGYEQYF. DNA of the CDR3: TGTGCCTGGAGTGTAGGGACTAGCGGTTACGAGCAGTACTTC.

The chain uses TRBV6-6 and TRBJ2-1; D is undetermined. Trimming pared 0 bases from V and 7 bases from J, leaving 4 bases between. This CDR3 contains 12 residues. CDR1 is MNHNY, CDR2 SVGAGI, per germline (reference sequence). CDR3 nucleotides: TGTGCCAGCAGTTACTCACAAAATGAGCAGTTCTTC. Protein product: CASSYSQNEQFF.

The sample holds one count of this clone. The chain combines TRBV9 with TRBJ2-1; tentatively, D is TRBD1 (5 bases). From germline, CDR1 is SGDLS and CDR2 YYNGEE. The CDR3 contains 15 residues. V was clipped by 4 bases and J by 0 bases, with 11 bases between them. Here the CDR3 reads CASSRGYSSYNEQFF. The CDR3 DNA reads as TGTGCCAGCAGCAGGGGTTATAGCTCCTACAATGAGCAGTTCTTC.

The rearrangement uses TRBV10-2 and TRBJ2-1; tentatively, D is TRBD2 (6 bases). The CDR3 contains 15 residues. Germline-derived CDR1 and CDR2 are WSHSY and SAAADI. Trimming removed 3 bases at V and 3 bases at J, with 12 bases between. The CDR3 is CASSEAGPYYNEQFF. CDR3 nucleotides: TGCGCCAGCAGTGAAGCGGGCCCTTACTACAATGAGCAGTTCTTC.

The V call is TRBV27, the J call TRBJ2-1, with D hard to call. Trimming cost V 1 base and J 2 bases, with 12 bases left between them. CDR1 and CDR2 (germline): MNHEY, SMNVEV (reference sequence). The CDR3 has 16 amino acids. The CDR3 reads CASSLLSPYTYNEQFF. The CDR3 nucleotides read TGTGCCAGCAGTTTATTATCCCCCTATACCTACAATGAGCAGTTCTTC.

The chain combines TRBV6-4 with TRBJ1-2; 9 nucleotides agree with TRBD1. The V segment lost 4 bases and the J segment 4 bases; nucleotides outside the gene matches: 7. The CDR3 consists of 15 residues. The V gene's germline CDR1 is MRHNA and CDR2 SNTAGT. The CDR3 sequence: CASSVLPGQGYGYTF. The DNA of the CDR3 is TGTGCCAGCAGTGTGCTCCCGGGACAGGGCTATGGCTACACCTTC.

This chain links TRBV21-1 with TRBJ1-4. TRBV21-1 is listed as a pseudogene. This CDR3 has 17 residues. CDR3 amino acids: CASSREDDPPTNEKLFF. CDR3 bases: TGTGCCAGCAGCCGGGAGGACGATCCCCCAACTAATGAAAAACTGTTTTTT.

This chain uses TRBV4-1 with TRBJ2-7; D is possibly TRBD1 (6 bases). The V gene lost 1 base and the J gene lost 3 bases, with 22 bases spanning the gap. Germline CDR1 and CDR2: MGHRA and YSYEKL. The CDR3 sequence is 18 residues long. The CDR3 is CASSQGRTVFGYYYEQYF. The CDR3 DNA reads TGCGCCAGCAGCCAAGGTAGGACAGTCTTCGGGTACTACTACGAGCAGTACTTC.

The J gene is TRBJ2-7, the V gene TRBV27; a possible D gene is TRBD1 (5 bases). The V and J ends lost 6 bases and 6 bases respectively, with 15 bases between them. The CDR3 sequence is 13 residues long. CDR1 and CDR2 from the germline V gene are MNHEY and SMNVEV (reference sequence). CDR3: CASSPTGIGEQYF. As DNA, the CDR3 is TGTGCCAGCAGCCCAACAGGAATTGGCGAGCAGTACTTC.

The chain uses TRBV4-2 and TRBJ2-7; 9 positions agree with TRBD1. The germline V gene has CDR1 LGHNA and CDR2 YNFKEQ. V lost 0 bases and J lost 6; bases outside the gene matches: 6. This CDR3 has 15 amino acids. The CDR3 sequence is CASSQDWDRVGEQYF. Here the CDR3 DNA reads TGTGCCAGCAGCCAAGACTGGGACAGGGTGGGCGAGCAGTACTTC.

V gene TRBV27 combines with J gene TRBJ1-1; TRBD1 is a possible D gene (6 bases). The germline gives CDR1 MNHEY, CDR2 SMNVEV (reference sequence). This CDR3 contains 13 residues. V was pared by 6 bases and J by 5 bases, with 13 bases between. CDR3 DNA: TGTGCCAGCAGCTCAACAGGGCGGACTGAAGCTTTCTTT. Protein: CASSSTGRTEAFF.

The V and J genes are TRBV27 and TRBJ2-7; D is perhaps TRBD1 (5 bases). The CDR3 length is 14 residues. Trimming left V 6 bases short and J 0 bases short, with 12 bases between. CDR1 and CDR2 (germline): MNHEY, SMNVEV (reference sequence). CDR3 in amino acids: CASSLQAISYEQYF. Here the CDR3 DNA reads TGTGCCAGCAGCCTACAGGCCATCTCCTACGAGCAGTACTTC.

The CDR3, as DNA: TGTGCCAGCAGCGTATCGGCTAGCGTCGTCAATGAGCAGTTCTTC. Encoded protein: CASSVSASVVNEQFF. The rearrangement links TRBV9 to TRBJ2-1; maybe TRBD2 (6 bases). Germline lookup yields CDR1 SGDLS and CDR2 YYNGEE. The CDR3 totals 15 residues. The ends were cut back, 1 base at V and 6 bases at J, with 14 bases in the middle.

The rearrangement joins TRBV27 to TRBJ2-1; 9 nucleotides align to TRBD2. The length of the CDR3 is 16 residues. The ends lost 5 bases at V and 1 base at J; junction bases unmatched: 6. The V gene's germline CDR1 is MNHEY and CDR2 SMNVEV (reference sequence). As DNA, the CDR3 is TGTGCCAGCAGTCCACATAGCGGGAGTTCCTACAATGAGCAGTTCTTC. It translates to CASSPHSGSSYNEQFF.

The V call is TRBV14, the J call TRBJ1-1; TRBD1 is a possible D gene (5 bases). The CDR3 spans 15 residues. Germline V gene sequence: CDR1 SGHDN, CDR2 FVKESK. V was clipped by 4 bases and J by 1 base, with 13 bases between them. Written as DNA, the CDR3 is TGTGCCAGCAGCCCAGAACTCAGGGAGAACACTGAAGCTTTCTTT. Translated: CASSPELRENTEAFF. Full variable domain (missing parts from reference TRBV14 and TRBJ1-1): EAGVTQFPSHSVIEKGQTVTLRCDPISGHDNLYWYRRVMGKEIKFLLHFVKESKQDESGMPNNRFLAERTGGTYSTLKVQPAELEDSGVYFCASSPELRENTEAFFGQGTRLTVV.

In this sample, this clone turned up once. The chain is built from TRBV6-5 and TRBJ2-7; weak D call: TRBD2 (5 bases). V shed 2 bases and J shed 0 bases, with 5 bases lying between them. This CDR3 contains 13 residues. The germline V gene has CDR1 MNHEY and CDR2 SVGAGI. CDR3 in amino acids: CASSYGLSYEQYF. The CDR3 region has the DNA TGTGCCAGCAGTTACGGACTCTCCTACGAGCAGTACTTC.